Given below is one TCR beta chain in context. The data derive from a study of T cell responses to AZD1222 COVID-19 vaccine. Study summary: Researchers grouped second doses given at about 4 or about 12 weeks into one pool.

CDR1 MDHEN and CDR2 SYDVKM come from the germline V gene. CDR3 length: 12 amino acids. The V gene lost 5 bases and the J gene lost 0 bases, with 4 bases spanning the gap. Only in-frame clones appear in the TCRdb table, and some are missing; sequencing was by immunoSEQ multiplex PCR. The sample has around 130,000 clones, just under 95% seen once. The input for sequencing was peripheral blood, taken on day 0 of AZD1222 vaccination. The sequence was obtained from an adult in good health. This sequence joins TRBV28 and TRBJ1-2; D not resolved. This chain's CDR3 is CASSPTNYGYTF. CDR3 DNA sequence: TGTGCCAGCAGTCCGACTAACTATGGCTACACCTTC.